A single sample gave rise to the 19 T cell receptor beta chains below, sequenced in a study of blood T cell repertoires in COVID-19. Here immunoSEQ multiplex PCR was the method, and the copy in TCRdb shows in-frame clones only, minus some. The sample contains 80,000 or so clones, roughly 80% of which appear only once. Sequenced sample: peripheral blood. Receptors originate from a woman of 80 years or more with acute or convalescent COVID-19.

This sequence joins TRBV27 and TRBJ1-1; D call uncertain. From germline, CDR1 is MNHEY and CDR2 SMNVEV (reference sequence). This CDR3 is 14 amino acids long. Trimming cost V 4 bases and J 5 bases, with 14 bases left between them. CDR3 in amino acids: CASSYTSRETEAFF. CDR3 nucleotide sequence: TGTGCCAGCAGTTATACCTCTCGGGAAACTGAAGCTTTCTTT.

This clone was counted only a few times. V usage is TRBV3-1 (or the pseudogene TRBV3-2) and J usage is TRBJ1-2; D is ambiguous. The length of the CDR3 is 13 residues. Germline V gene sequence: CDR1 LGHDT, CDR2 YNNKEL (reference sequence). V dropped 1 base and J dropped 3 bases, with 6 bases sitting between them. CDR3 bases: TGTGCCAGCAGCCAAGGGTCAGACTATGGCTACACCTTC. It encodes CASSQGSDYGYTF.

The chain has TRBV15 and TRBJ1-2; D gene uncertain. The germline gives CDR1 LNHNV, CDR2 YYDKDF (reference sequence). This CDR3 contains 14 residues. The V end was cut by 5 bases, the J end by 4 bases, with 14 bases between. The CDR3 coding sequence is TGTGCCACCAGCGAGGCGCGTATGGGCTATGGCTACACCTTC. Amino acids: CATSEARMGYGYTF.

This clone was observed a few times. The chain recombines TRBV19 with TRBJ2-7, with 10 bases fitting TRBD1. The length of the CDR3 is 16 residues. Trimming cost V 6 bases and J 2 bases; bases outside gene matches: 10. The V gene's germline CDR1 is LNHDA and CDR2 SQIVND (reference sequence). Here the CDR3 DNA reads TGTGCCAGTAGACCACAACCGGGACAGGGGACCTACGAGCAGTACTTC. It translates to CASRPQPGQGTYEQYF. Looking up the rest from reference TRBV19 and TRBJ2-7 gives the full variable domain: DGGITQSPKYLFRKEGQNVTLSCEQNLNHDAMYWYRQDPGQGLRLIYYSQIVNDFQKGDIAEGYSVSREKKESFPLTVTSAQKNPTAFYLCASRPQPGQGTYEQYFGPGTRLTVT.

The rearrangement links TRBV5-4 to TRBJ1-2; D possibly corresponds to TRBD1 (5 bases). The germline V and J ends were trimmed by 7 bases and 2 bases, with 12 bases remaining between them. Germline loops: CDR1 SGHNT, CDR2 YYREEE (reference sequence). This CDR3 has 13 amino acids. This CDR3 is CASRAGLNYGYTF. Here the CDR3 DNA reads TGTGCCAGCCGCGCGGGGCTGAACTATGGCTACACCTTC.

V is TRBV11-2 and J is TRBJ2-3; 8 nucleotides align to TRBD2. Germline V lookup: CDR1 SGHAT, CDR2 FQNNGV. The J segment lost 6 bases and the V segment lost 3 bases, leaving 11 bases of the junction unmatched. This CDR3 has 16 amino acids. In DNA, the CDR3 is TGTGCCAGCAGCTTCGGGAGCAAGCGGGGGCTTGATACGCAGTATTTT. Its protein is CASSFGSKRGLDTQYF.

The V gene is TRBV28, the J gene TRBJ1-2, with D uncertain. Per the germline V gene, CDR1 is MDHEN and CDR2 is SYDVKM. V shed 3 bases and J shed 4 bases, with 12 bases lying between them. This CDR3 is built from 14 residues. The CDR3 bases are TGTGCCAGCAGTTTGGGCAGTCCCCCCTATGGCTACACCTTC. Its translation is CASSLGSPPYGYTF.

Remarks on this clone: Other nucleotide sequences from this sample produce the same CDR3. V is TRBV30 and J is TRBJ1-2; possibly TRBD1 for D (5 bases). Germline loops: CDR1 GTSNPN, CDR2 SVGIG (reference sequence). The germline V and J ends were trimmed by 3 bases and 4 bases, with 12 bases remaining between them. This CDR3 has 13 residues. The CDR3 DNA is TGTGCCTGGAGCCTAACAGGCGGCTATGGCTACACCTTC. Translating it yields CAWSLTGGYGYTF. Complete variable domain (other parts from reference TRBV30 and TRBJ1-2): SQTIHQWPATLVQPVGSPLSLECTVEGTSNPNLYWYRQAAGRGLQLLFYSVGIGQISSEVPQNLSASRPQDRQFILSSKKLLLSDSGFYLCAWSLTGGYGYTFGSGTRLTVV.

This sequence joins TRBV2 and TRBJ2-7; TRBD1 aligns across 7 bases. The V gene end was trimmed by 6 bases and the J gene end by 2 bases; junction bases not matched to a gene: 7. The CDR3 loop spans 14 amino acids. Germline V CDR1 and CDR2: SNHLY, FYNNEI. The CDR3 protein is CASSTTGRPYEQYF. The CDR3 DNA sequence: TGTGCCAGCAGCACGACAGGGCGTCCCTACGAGCAGTACTTC.

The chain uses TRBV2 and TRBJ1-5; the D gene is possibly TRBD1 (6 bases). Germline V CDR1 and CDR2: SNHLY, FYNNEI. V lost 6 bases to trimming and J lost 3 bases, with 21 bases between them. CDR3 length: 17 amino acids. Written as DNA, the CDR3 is TGTGCCAGCAGCCCACGAGGGAGGGGGGTAAACAATCAGCCCCAGCATTTT. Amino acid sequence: CASSPRGRGVNNQPQHF.

CDR3 DNA sequence: TGTGCCAGTAGTTTTACATCGAACACTGAAGCTTTCTTT. Residues: CASSFTSNTEAFF. This chain joins TRBV19 and TRBJ1-1; D is unresolved. This CDR3 contains 13 residues. The V end was cut by 5 bases, the J end by 1 base, with 8 bases between. Germline lookup yields CDR1 LNHDA and CDR2 SQIVND (reference sequence).

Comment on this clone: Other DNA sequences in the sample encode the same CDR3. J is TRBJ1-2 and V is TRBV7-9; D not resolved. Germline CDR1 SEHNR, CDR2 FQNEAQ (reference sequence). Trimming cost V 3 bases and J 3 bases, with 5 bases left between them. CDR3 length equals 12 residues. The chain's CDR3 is CASSFSDYGYTF. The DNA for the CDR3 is TGTGCCAGCAGCTTTTCGGACTATGGCTACACCTTC.

Written as DNA, the CDR3 is TGTGCCAGCAGACTAGCGGGGGAGTCCTACGAGCAGTACTTC. Protein: CASRLAGESYEQYF. The chain is built from TRBV3-1 (or the pseudogene TRBV3-2) and TRBJ2-7; TRBD2 matches at 11 bases. This CDR3 is 14 amino acids long. Trimming at V came to 6 bases and at J to 1 base, leaving 2 bases not matched to a gene. The germline V gene has CDR1 LGHDT and CDR2 YNNKEL (reference sequence).

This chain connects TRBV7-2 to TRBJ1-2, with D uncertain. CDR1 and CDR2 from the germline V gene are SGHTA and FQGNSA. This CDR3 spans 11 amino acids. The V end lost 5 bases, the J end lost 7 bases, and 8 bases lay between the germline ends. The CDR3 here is CASSDASGYTF. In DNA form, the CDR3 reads TGTGCCAGCAGCGACGCTAGTGGCTACACCTTC.

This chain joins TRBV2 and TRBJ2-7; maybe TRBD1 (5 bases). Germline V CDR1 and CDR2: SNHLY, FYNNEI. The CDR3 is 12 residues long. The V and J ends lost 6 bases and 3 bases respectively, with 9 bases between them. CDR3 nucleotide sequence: TGTGCCAGCAGAACAGGTATCTACGAGCAGTACTTC. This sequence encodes CASRTGIYEQYF.

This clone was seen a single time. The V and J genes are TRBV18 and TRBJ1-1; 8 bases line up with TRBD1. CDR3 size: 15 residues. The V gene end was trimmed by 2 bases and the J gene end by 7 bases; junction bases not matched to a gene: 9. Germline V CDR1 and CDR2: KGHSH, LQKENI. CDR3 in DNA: TGTGCCAGCTCACCAACTGGCAGGGGGCTTGATGAAGCTTTCTTT. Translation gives CASSPTGRGLDEAFF. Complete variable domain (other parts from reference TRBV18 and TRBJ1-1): NAGVMQNPRHLVRRRGQEARLRCSPMKGHSHVYWYRQLPEEGLKFMVYLQKENIIDESGMPKERFSAEFPKEGPSILRIQQVVRGDSAAYFCASSPTGRGLDEAFFGQGTRLTVV.

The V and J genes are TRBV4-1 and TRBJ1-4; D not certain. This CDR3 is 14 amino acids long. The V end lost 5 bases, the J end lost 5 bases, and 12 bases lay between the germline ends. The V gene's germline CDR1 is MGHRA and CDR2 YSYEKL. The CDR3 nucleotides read TGCGCCAGCAGCTCGGGAGCCGGGAATGAAAAACTGTTTTTT. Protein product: CASSSGAGNEKLFF.

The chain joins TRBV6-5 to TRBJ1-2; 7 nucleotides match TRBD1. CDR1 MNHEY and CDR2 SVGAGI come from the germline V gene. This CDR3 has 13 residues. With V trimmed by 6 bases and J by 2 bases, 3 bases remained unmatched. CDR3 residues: CASRNRGNYGYTF. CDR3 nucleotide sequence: TGTGCCAGCAGAAACAGGGGCAACTATGGCTACACCTTC.

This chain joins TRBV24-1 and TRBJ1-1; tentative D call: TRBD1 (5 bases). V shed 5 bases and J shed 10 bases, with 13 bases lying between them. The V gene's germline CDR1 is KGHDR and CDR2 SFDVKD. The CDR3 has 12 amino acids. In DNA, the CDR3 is TGTGCCACCAGTGTGGGGGGGTTGAGAGCTTTCTTT. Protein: CATSVGGLRAFF.